This paragraph reports one T cell receptor beta chain. This clone has ten or more counts. The antigen it recognizes is unknown. No much larger clone exists at a distance of one base, and base qualities are not known. The data stem from a study of T cells after posttransplantation cyclophosphamide (dated by TCRdb to between 2015 and 2016). Describing the broader study: Using TRB sequencing, the study followed how the T cell repertoire reconstituted after myeloablative bone marrow transplantation in which posttransplantation cyclophosphamide served as GVHD prophylaxis. Antigen receptor sequencing covered samples from 30 to 40 PTCy-treated patients and 15 to 20 of their related bone marrow donors. Blood from every one of the 34 PTCy patients who had 1-year posttransplant specimens underwent TRB sequencing. In 3 patients, up to about 3 additional blood samples taken between 2 and 5.2 years after transplant also underwent TRB sequencing, as did pretransplant blood from several patients. Because TRA and TRB clonality were tightly correlated in 9 samples, subsequent TCR analyses were focused on TRB only. Public TRB sequences were checked against a database of over 3,600 sequences associated with responses to pathogens, tumor antigens, self-antigens and alloantigens. Summary of the overall study and its limitations: The TRB repertoires of T cells infiltrating skin or GI tract showed only limited overlap with the TRB repertoires of T cells in blood. At 1-2 months, donor-recipient similarity was low but rose over the first year, and the later blood repertoires were often dominated by donor CD8+ memory clones. Across around 40 patients, TRB clonality was highly associated with recipient CMV seropositivity and CMV reactivation, and diversity in PTCy patients was similar to diversity in CNI/methotrexate controls.

Peripheral blood samples were provided by related bone marrow donors on the day of marrow donation. Peripheral blood and bone marrow mononuclear cells were isolated by Ficoll-Hypaque density centrifugation and were cryopreserved. Genomic DNA was used for TRB sequencing, which was performed with the immunoSEQ assay at survey resolution or with the hsTCRB kit. The authors' pipeline ran thus. The immunoSEQ software handled the initial read processing, while the LymphoSeq R package was used for the repertoire analyses. Clonality was computed as 1 minus normalized Shannon entropy, and a Gini coefficient was also calculated for each TRB dataset. Phenotypes of unsorted samples were inferred by mapping TRB sequences from sorted subsets of the recipient or donor onto unsorted samples of the same recipient. In TCRdb, the immuneACCESS table is reduced to in-frame sequences with V and J assigned. These tables do not hold every clone; where another copy was compared, an unresolved V gene accounts for under half, and the others remain unexplained. D and trimming come from the DNA, and the V and J calls and clone size come from that table. The table shows more than 25,000 clones here, with no singletons. In total, the top ten clones hold nearly 1.5% of the sample.

The V end gives up 5 bases and the J end 1 base, leaving 9 bases in the junction not matched to a gene. The germline V gene yields MDHEN for CDR1 and SYDVKM for CDR2. The CDR3 runs 16 amino acids, cysteine and phenylalanine included. Of the read, only the CDR3 DNA is kept; its 48 bases are in frame from base 1. Sequenced sample: PBMCs. The clonotype originates from a man aged 50 to 60 in good health, CMV-negative, and a related stem cell transplant donor. In this chain, TRBV28 is recombined with TRBJ2-3, with TRBD2 identical over 7 junction bases. The CDR3 region reads CASSAAASGRTDTQYF. The base sequence is TGTGCCAGCAGTGCAGCGGCTAGCGGTCGCACAGATACGCAGTATTTT.